The clone carrying this TCR beta chain came up many times. Germline CDR1 is SGHRS and CDR2 is YFSETQ. The CDR3 length is 17 residues. The V gene end was trimmed by 0 bases and the J gene end by 0 bases; junction bases not matched to a gene: 5. This entry comes from a study of T cells in Graves' hyperthyroidism and ophthalmopathy. Amplified TCR beta CDR3 regions came from RNA transcripts. Using the HTBI primer set, a first-round RT-PCR was run on the TCR CDR3. One entry per CDR3 protein, called by TCRdb with MiXCR from the multiplex PCR reads. The sample shows about 770,000 distinct CDR3 sequences, about 17% of them seen only once. Used for diagnoses were clinical symptoms, serum thyroxine and TRAb, thyroid ultrasound and orbital computed tomography. Sampled blood dates from first hyperthyroidism diagnosis, and it precedes any ophthalmopathy symptoms.

The chain links TRBV5-1 to TRBJ2-3; 9 nucleotides align to TRBD2. The sequenced sample consisted of blood. The clonotype originates from a woman between 45 and 60 years old with Graves' hyperthyroidism that later progressed to Graves' ophthalmopathy. CDR3 sequence: CASSLVPAGGSTDTQYF. CDR3 in DNA: TGCGCCAGCAGCTTGGTACCCGCGGGGGGGAGCACAGATACGCAGTATTTT.